This is a list of T cell receptor beta chains from one sample in a study of blood T cell repertoires in COVID-19. Profiled with immunoSEQ multiplex PCR; TCRdb holds only in-frame clones, not every one. Altogether approximately 150,000 clones are present, 88% being singletons, with the ten largest covering 2% to 2.5%. The sample taken for sequencing was peripheral blood. Every receptor here comes from a man between 45 and 60 years old who had recovered from COVID-19. Each CDR3 is given with its conserved first and last residue. The order of the fields is clone size, V gene, D gene, J gene, CDR3 length, CDR3 DNA, CDR3 protein. A D gene is named only where the DNA matches it firmly. Where a row states a size, it is once, few, many or the class of an expanded clone; other rows omit it.

.,TRBV7-6,.,TRBJ2-3,15,TGTGCCAGCAGCTTAGGGGAGGTACAGCGAGATACGCAGTATTTT,CASSLGEVQRDTQYF
.,TRBV18,TRBD1,TRBJ2-5,14,TGTGCCAGCTCACCACCACAGGGGGAAGAGACCCAGTACTTC,CASSPPQGEETQYF
.,TRBV5-6,.,TRBJ1-2,15,TGTGCCAGCAGCCCTGGTATCCAGGGCTTCTATGGCTACACCTTC,CASSPGIQGFYGYTF
.,TRBV2,TRBD2,TRBJ2-1,15,TGTGCCAGCAGTTTGACTAGCGGGAGCCACAATGAGCAGTTCTTC,CASSLTSGSHNEQFF
few,TRBV12-2,.,TRBJ1-1,15,TGTGCAAGTCGCTTAGTACCAGGGGGCGGTACTGAAGCTTTCTTT,CASRLVPGGGTEAFF
.,TRBV11-2,.,TRBJ1-4,13,TGTGCCAGCAGCTTGAGGGCTAATGAAAAACTGTTTTTT,CASSLRANEKLFF
.,TRBV6-5,.,TRBJ2-3,14,TGTGCCATCCGGTCGGGGTACCCCACAGATACGCAGTATTTT,CAIRSGYPTDTQYF
.,TRBV29-1,.,TRBJ1-2,12,TGCAGCGTTGAAAGGCTGCAGGGTGGCTACACCTTC,CSVERLQGGYTF
.,TRBV19,.,TRBJ2-1,13,TGTGCCAGTAGTATAGATTTTCCGAATGAGCAGTTCTTC,CASSIDFPNEQFF
.,TRBV3-1/TRBV3-2,TRBD2,TRBJ2-3,17,TGTGCCAGCAGCCAAGGAGACCCGGGACTAGCGGGAAATACGCAGTATTTT,CASSQGDPGLAGNTQYF
.,TRBV13,TRBD1,TRBJ1-2,16,TGTGCCAGCAGCTTAGGATCTCAGGGGGCAAACTATGGCTACACCTTC,CASSLGSQGANYGYTF
.,TRBV3-1/TRBV3-2,TRBD1,TRBJ1-2,15,TGTGCCAGCAGCCAAAAACGACAGGGGGCCGACGGCTACACCTTC,CASSQKRQGADGYTF
.,TRBV4-3,.,TRBJ1-6,16,TGCGCCAGCAGCCAAGATACGAGACTGGATCTATCACCCCTCCACTTT,CASSQDTRLDLSPLHF
.,TRBV18,TRBD1,TRBJ1-2,16,TGTGCCAGCTCACCTCAACCGGGACAGGGTTTCGAAGGCTACACCTTC,CASSPQPGQGFEGYTF
.,TRBV6-1,TRBD1,TRBJ1-2,16,TGTGCCAGCAGTGAAGCGCTTCTCGGGACAGGTTATGGCTACACCTTC,CASSEALLGTGYGYTF
.,TRBV7-9,.,TRBJ2-4,15,TGTGCCAGCAGCTTAAACCCGGGACTTCCGAACATTCAGTACTTC,CASSLNPGLPNIQYF
few,TRBV6-2/TRBV6-3,.,TRBJ2-3,16,TGTGCCAGCAGTTACTCGGCGCTGACACCCACAGATACGCAGTATTTT,CASSYSALTPTDTQYF
.,TRBV9,TRBD2,TRBJ2-1,16,TGTGCCAGCAGCGTAGGGCTAGCGGGAGACTACAATGAGCAGTTCTTC,CASSVGLAGDYNEQFF
.,TRBV7-2,.,TRBJ2-1,13,TGTGCCAGCAGCTTAGGGCCCGTCGATGAGCAGTTCTTC,CASSLGPVDEQFF
.,TRBV3-1/TRBV3-2,TRBD2,TRBJ2-1,16,TGTGCCAGCAGCCCGGGTCTAGCGGGTAATAACAATGAGCAGTTCTTC,CASSPGLAGNNNEQFF
.,TRBV6-2/TRBV6-3,TRBD2,TRBJ2-3,16,TGTGCCAGCAGTTACGCGGGGGACTCCCGCACAGATACGCAGTATTTT,CASSYAGDSRTDTQYF
.,TRBV19,.,TRBJ1-1,13,TGTGCCAGTAGTATTCCCGCAGGGACTGAAGCTTTCTTT,CASSIPAGTEAFF
.,TRBV6-5,.,TRBJ1-4,13,TGTGCCTGCGGCGGAAAGGTCGGAGAAAAACTGTTTTTT,CACGGKVGEKLFF
.,TRBV27,.,TRBJ2-7,12,TGTGCCAGCAGTCACCAGGGATACGAGCAGTACTTC,CASSHQGYEQYF
.,TRBV2,TRBD1,TRBJ1-5,15,TGTGCCAGCAGTGGGGGACAGGGAGGGTATCAGCCCCAGCATTTT,CASSGGQGGYQPQHF
.,TRBV19,TRBD1,TRBJ1-2,16,TGTGCCAGTACCCCACAAGGAGGGACAGGGGGGTATGGCTACACCTTC,CASTPQGGTGGYGYTF
.,TRBV2,TRBD1,TRBJ2-7,15,TGTGCCAGCACCCTATACCCACAGGGGTCCTACGAGCAGTACTTC,CASTLYPQGSYEQYF
.,TRBV28,TRBD1,TRBJ1-1,14,TGTGCCAGCAGTCCCGACAGGGCAGGCACTGAAGCTTTCTTT,CASSPDRAGTEAFF
few,TRBV7-9,TRBD1,TRBJ2-7,14,TGTGCCAGCAGCTCTCCGGGACAGGGTAGAGAGCAGTACTTC,CASSSPGQGREQYF
.,TRBV19,TRBD1,TRBJ1-5,15,TGTGCCAGTAGTATAAAGGGGGCGGGAAATCAGCCCCAGCATTTT,CASSIKGAGNQPQHF
.,TRBV7-3,TRBD2,TRBJ2-3,17,TGTGCCAGCAGCACCACCCCCGGGGGGGTTGGTGCAGATACGCAGTATTTT,CASSTTPGGVGADTQYF
.,TRBV27,TRBD2,TRBJ2-2,20,TGTGCCAGCAGTTTCCTCCCGGGACTAGCGGGGGGGCCCTACACCGGGGAGCTGTTTTTT,CASSFLPGLAGGPYTGELFF
.,TRBV7-8,.,TRBJ2-1,17,TGTGCCAGCAGCTTAGCGCTGGTTGTCGGGGTCAGCAATGAGCAGTTCTTC,CASSLALVVGVSNEQFF
.,TRBV9,TRBD1,TRBJ1-2,15,TGTGCCAGCAGCCCTCGGACAGGGGCTAACTATGGCTACACCTTC,CASSPRTGANYGYTF
.,TRBV9,TRBD2,TRBJ2-3,18,TGTGCCAGCAGCCCCTGGACTAGCGGGCACACTAGCACAGATACGCAGTATTTT,CASSPWTSGHTSTDTQYF
.,TRBV28,.,TRBJ1-5,17,TGTGCCACGGACCGGCCTCTGCAGGGAATTAGCAATCAGCCCCAGCATTTT,CATDRPLQGISNQPQHF
.,TRBV7-3,.,TRBJ1-5,18,TGTGCCAGCAGCCTATTTGACATATCATATTATAGCAATCAGCCCCAGCATTTT,CASSLFDISYYSNQPQHF
.,TRBV30,TRBD1,TRBJ1-6,13,TGTGCCTGGGGGACAGTTTATAATTCACCCCTCCACTTT,CAWGTVYNSPLHF
.,TRBV11-2,TRBD2,TRBJ2-2,15,TGTGCCAGCAGCTTACTAGCGGGAAAAACCGGGGAGCTGTTTTTT,CASSLLAGKTGELFF
.,TRBV10-2,TRBD1,TRBJ1-2,15,TGCGCCAGCACCATCCTCGGGACAGGTGGCTATGGCTACACCTTC,CASTILGTGGYGYTF
.,TRBV4-1,.,TRBJ2-7,15,TGCGCCAGCAGCTCCCCGGGCGGGTTTCGCTACGAGCAGTACTTC,CASSSPGGFRYEQYF
once,TRBV12-3/TRBV12-4,.,TRBJ1-1,13,TGTGCCAGCAGTATAACAGGGAACACTGAAGCTTTCTTT,CASSITGNTEAFF
.,TRBV2,TRBD2,TRBJ2-5,14,TGTGCCAGCAGTACTAGCGGGGGGAAAGAGACCCAGTACTTC,CASSTSGGKETQYF
.,TRBV23-1,.,TRBJ1-2,14,TGCGCCAGCAGTCAAGGTCGGGAAAGGGGGGGCTACACCTTC,CASSQGRERGGYTF
.,TRBV4-1,.,TRBJ1-6,14,TGCGCCAGCAGCCAAGGGACAGAGAATTCACCCCTCCACTTT,CASSQGTENSPLHF
.,TRBV19,.,TRBJ1-5,18,TGTGCCAGTAGTATGAGGAGCGGACGGGGGGTCAGCAATCAGCCCCAGCATTTT,CASSMRSGRGVSNQPQHF
.,TRBV6-5,.,TRBJ2-1,15,TGTGCCAGCAGTTACTCCCGGTCTCCATACAATGAGCAGTTCTTC,CASSYSRSPYNEQFF
few,TRBV7-3,.,TRBJ2-7,15,TGTGCCAGCAGCTTAATTCGGGCGCGGGGCTACGAGCAGTACTTC,CASSLIRARGYEQYF
.,TRBV19,TRBD1,TRBJ2-7,17,TGTGCCAGTAGTATTTTATCAGGACAGGGGGCTCAAAACGAGCAGTACTTC,CASSILSGQGAQNEQYF